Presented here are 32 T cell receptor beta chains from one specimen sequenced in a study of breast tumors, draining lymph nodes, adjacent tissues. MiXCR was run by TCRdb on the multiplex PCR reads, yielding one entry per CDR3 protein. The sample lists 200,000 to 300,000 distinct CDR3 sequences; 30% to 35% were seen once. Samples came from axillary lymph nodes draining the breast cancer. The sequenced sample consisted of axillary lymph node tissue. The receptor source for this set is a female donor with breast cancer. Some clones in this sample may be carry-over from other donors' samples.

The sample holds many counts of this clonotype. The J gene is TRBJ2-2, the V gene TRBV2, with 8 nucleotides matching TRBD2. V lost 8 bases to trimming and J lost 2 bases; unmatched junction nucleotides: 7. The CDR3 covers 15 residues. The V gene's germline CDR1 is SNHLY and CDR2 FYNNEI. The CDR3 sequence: CASRLARTNTGELFF. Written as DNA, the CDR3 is TGTGCCAGCCGACTAGCGCGTACTAACACCGGGGAGCTGTTTTTT.

This chain's CDR3 is CAWGKPYGYTF. Written as DNA, the CDR3 is TGTGCCTGGGGAAAGCCTTATGGCTACACCTTC. The rearrangement joins TRBV30 to TRBJ1-2; no clear D gene. The length of the CDR3 is 11 residues. The germline gives CDR1 GTSNPN, CDR2 SVGIG (reference sequence). V was pared by 5 bases and J by 5 bases, with 9 bases between.

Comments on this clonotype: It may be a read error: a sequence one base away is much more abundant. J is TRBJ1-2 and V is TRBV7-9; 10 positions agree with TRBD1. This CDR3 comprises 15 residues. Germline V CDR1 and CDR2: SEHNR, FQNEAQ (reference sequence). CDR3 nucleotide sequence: TGTGCCAGCAGCCCGGGACAGGGGAGTATCTATGGCTACCCCTTC. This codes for CASSPGQGSIYGYPF.

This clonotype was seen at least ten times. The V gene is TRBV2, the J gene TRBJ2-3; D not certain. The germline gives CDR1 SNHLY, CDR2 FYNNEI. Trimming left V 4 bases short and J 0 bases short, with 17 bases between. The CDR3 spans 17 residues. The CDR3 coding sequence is TGTGCCAGCAGTGGATTCTTAGGTATAACTAGCACAGATACGCAGTATTTT. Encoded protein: CASSGFLGITSTDTQYF.

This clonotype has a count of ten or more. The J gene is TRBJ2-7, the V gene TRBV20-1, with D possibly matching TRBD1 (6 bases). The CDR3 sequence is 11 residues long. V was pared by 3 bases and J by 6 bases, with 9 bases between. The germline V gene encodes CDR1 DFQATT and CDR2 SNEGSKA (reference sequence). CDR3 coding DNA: TGCAGTGCTAGGGGGGACACCGAGCAGTACTTC. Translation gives CSARGDTEQYF.

The CDR3 here is CASSLLHSTTEAFF. CDR3 DNA sequence: TGTGCCAGCAGCTTGTTACATTCAACCACTGAAGCTTTCTTT. This sequence joins TRBV11-2 and TRBJ1-1; D uncertain. Germline assignment: CDR1 SGHAT and CDR2 FQNNGV. The CDR3 extends over 14 amino acids. V was trimmed by 3 bases and J by 4 bases, leaving 12 bases between them.

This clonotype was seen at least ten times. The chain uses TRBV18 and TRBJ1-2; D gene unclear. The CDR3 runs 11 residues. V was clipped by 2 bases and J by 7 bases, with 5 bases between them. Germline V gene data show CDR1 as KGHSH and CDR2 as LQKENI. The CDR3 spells CASSPSRGYTF. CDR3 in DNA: TGTGCCAGCTCACCAAGTCGTGGCTACACCTTC.

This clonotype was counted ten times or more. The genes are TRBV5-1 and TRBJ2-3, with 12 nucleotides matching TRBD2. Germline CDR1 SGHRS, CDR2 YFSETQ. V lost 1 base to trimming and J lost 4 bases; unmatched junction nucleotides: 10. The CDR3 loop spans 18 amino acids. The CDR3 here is CASSLTHLAGGQADTQYF. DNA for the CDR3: TGCGCCAGCAGCTTGACCCACCTAGCGGGAGGGCAAGCAGATACGCAGTATTTT.

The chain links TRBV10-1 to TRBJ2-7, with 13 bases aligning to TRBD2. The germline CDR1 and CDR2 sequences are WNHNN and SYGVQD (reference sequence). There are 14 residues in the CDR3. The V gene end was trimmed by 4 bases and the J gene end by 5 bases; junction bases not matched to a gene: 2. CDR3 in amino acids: CASSGTSGSNEQYF. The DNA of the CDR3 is TGCGCCAGCAGTGGGACTAGCGGGAGTAACGAGCAGTACTTC.

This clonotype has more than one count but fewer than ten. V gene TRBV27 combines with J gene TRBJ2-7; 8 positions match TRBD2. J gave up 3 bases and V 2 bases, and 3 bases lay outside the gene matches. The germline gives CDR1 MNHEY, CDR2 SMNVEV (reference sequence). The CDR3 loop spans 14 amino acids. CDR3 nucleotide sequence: TGTGCCAGCAGTTTACGCGGGAGGTACTACGAGCAGTACTTC. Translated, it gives CASSLRGRYYEQYF.

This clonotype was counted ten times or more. CDR3 bases: TGCAGCCCCATGTTAGATACGCAGTATTTT. This translates into CSPMLDTQYF. The J gene is TRBJ2-3, the V gene TRBV29-1; no clear D. Trimming cost V 8 bases and J 5 bases, with 8 bases left between them. This CDR3 region has 10 residues. Per the germline V gene, CDR1 is SQVTM and CDR2 is ANQGSEA.

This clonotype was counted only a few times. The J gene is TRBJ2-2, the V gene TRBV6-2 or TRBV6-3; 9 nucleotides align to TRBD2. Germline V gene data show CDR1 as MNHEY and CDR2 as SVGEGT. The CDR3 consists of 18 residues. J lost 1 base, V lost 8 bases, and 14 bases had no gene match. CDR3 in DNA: TGTGCCAGCCAGTCCTGGGTAGCGGGAGTCGGGAACACCGGGGAGCTGTTTTTT. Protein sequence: CASQSWVAGVGNTGELFF.

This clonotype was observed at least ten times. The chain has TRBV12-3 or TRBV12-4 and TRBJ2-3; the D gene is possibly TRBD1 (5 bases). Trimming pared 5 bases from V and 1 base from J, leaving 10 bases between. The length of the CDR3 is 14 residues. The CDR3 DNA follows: TGTGCCAGCAGTGGCGACAGTCGCACAGATACGCAGTATTTT. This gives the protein CASSGDSRTDTQYF.

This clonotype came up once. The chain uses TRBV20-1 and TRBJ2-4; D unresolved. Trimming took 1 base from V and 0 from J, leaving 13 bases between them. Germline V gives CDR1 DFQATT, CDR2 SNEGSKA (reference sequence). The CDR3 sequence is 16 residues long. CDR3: CSARATRVLAKNIQYF. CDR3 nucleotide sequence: TGCAGTGCTAGAGCGACCCGGGTACTAGCCAAAAACATTCAGTACTTC.

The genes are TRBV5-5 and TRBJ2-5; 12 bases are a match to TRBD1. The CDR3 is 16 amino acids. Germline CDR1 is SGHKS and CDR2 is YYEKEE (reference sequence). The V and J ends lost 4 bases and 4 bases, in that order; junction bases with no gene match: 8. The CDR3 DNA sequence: TGTGCCAGCAGCCCGGAGGGACAGGGGGCTTTAGAGACCCAGTACTTC. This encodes CASSPEGQGALETQYF.

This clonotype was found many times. CDR3 loop: CASSVLTSGANVLTF. CDR3 bases: TGTGCCAGCAGCGTACTTACATCTGGGGCCAACGTCCTGACTTTC. The J gene is TRBJ2-6, the V gene TRBV9; D not certain. CDR3 length: 15 amino acids. In germline, CDR1 is SGDLS, CDR2 YYNGEE. V lost 1 base and J 1 base, leaving 6 bases between the germline ends.

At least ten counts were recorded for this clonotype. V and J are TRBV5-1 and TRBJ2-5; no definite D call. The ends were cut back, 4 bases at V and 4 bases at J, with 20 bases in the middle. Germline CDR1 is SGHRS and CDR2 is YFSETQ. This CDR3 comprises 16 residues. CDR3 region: CASSPVYRVRVETQYF. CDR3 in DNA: TGCGCCAGCAGCCCGGTTTATCGCGTCAGAGTAGAGACCCAGTACTTC.

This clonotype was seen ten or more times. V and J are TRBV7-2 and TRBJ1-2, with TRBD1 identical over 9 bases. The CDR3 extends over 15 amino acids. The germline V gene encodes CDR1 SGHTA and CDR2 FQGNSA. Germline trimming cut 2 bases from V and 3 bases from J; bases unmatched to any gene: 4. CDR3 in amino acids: CASSLSGQGHYGYTF. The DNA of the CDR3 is TGTGCCAGCAGCTTATCAGGACAGGGGCACTATGGCTACACCTTC.

CDR3 in amino acids: CASSAQTYVDTQYF. For the CDR3, the DNA is TGTGCCAGCAGCGCTCAGACGTACGTGGATACGCAGTATTTT. The chain carries TRBV2 and TRBJ2-3; D is uncertain. Trimming left V 6 bases short and J 6 bases short, with 16 bases between. The CDR3 has 14 residues. The germline V gene has CDR1 SNHLY and CDR2 FYNNEI.

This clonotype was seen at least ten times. The CDR3 nucleotides read TGCAGTGCTCTCTCGGGAGGGGGCGCGGGGGAGCAGTACTTC. It translates to CSALSGGGAGEQYF. The chain couples TRBV20-1 to TRBJ2-7; a weak D match, TRBD2 (8 bases). Trimming cost V 5 bases and J 7 bases, with 21 bases left between them. The CDR3 contains 14 residues. Per the germline V gene, CDR1 is DFQATT and CDR2 is SNEGSKA (reference sequence).

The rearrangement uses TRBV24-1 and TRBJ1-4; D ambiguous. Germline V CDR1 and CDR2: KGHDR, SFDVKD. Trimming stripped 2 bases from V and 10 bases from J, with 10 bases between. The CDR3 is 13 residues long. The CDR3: CATSDSSLGKLFF. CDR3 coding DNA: TGTGCCACCAGTGATTCCTCGTTAGGAAAACTGTTTTTT.

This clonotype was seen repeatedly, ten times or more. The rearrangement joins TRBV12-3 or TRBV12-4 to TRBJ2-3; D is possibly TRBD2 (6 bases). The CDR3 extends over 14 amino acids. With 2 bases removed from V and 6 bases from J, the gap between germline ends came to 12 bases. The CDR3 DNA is TGTGCCAGCAGTTTACAGCGGGTGGGGGATACGCAGTATTTT. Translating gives CASSLQRVGDTQYF.

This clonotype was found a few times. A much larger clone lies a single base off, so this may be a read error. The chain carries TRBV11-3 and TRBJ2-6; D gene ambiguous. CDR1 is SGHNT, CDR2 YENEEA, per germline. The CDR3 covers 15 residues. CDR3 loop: CASSLGRSAANVLTF. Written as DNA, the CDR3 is TGTGCCAGCAGCTTAGGACGCTCTGCGGCCAACGTCCTGACTTTC. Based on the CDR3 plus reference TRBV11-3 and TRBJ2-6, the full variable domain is EAGVVQSPRYKIIEKKQPVAFWCNPISGHNTLYWYLQNLGQGPELLIRYENEEAVDDSQLPKDRFSAERLKGVDSTLKIQPAELGDSAVYLCASSLGRSAANVLTFGAGSRLTVL.

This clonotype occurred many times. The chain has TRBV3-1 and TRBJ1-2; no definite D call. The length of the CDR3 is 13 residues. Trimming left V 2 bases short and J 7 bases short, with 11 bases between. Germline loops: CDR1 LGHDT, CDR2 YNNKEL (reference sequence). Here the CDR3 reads CASSQIGNAGYTF. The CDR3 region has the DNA TGTGCCAGCAGCCAAATAGGGAATGCTGGCTACACCTTC.

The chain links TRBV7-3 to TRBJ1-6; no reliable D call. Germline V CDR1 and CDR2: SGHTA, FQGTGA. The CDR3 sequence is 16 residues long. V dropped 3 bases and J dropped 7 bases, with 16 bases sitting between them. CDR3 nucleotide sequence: TGTGCCAGCAGCTTCGACGGTAGCGGGAGAAATTCACCCCTCCACTTT. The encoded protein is CASSFDGSGRNSPLHF.

The CDR3 sequence: CASSIDHQGRELFF. CDR3 coding DNA: TGTGCCAGCAGCATAGATCACCAGGGGAGGGAGCTGTTTTTT. The rearrangement joins TRBV7-8 to TRBJ2-2; possible D gene TRBD1, 6 bases. The germline V gene encodes CDR1 SGHVS and CDR2 FQNEAQ. V gave up 5 bases and J gave up 9 bases, with 16 bases separating them. CDR3 length: 14 amino acids.

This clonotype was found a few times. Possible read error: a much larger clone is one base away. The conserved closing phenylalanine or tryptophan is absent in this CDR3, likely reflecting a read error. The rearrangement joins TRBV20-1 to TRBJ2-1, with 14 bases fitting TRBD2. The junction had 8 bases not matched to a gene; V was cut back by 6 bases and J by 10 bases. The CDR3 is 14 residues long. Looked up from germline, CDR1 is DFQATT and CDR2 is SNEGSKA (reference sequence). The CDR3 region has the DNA TGCAGTGCCGGACTAGCGGGAGGTATTAGAGAGCAGTTCTCC. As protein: CSAGLAGGIREQFS.

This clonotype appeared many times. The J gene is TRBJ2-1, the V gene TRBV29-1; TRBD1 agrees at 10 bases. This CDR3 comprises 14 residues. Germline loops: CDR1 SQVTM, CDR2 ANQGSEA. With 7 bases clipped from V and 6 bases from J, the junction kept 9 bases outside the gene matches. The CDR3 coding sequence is TGCAGCGGGGGTCGGACAGGGGGAGGCAATGAGCAGTTCTTC. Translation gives CSGGRTGGGNEQFF.

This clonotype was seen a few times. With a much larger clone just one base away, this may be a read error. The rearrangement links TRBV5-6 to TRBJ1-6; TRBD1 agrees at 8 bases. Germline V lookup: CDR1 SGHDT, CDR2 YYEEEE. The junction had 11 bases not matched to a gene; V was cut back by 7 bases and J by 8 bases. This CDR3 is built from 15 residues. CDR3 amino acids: CASGRRTGGDSPLHF. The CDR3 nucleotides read TGTGCCAGCGGCCGCAGAACAGGGGGTGATTCACCCCTCCACTTT.

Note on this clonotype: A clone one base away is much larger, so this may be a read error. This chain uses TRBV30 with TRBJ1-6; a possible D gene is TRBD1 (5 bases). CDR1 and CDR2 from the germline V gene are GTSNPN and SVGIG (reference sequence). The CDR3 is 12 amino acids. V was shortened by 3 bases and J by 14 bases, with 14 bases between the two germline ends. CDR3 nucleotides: TGTGCCTGGAGACAGGTCCAGTATACCCTCCACTTT. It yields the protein CAWRQVQYTLHF.

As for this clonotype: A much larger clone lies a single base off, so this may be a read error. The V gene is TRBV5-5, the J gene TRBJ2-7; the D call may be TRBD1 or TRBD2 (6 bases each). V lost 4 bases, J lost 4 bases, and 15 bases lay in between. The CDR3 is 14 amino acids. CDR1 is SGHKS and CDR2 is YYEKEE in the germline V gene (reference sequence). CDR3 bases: TGTGCCAGCAGCCCCACGGGGGCTATGTACGAGCAGTACTTC. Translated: CASSPTGAMYEQYF.

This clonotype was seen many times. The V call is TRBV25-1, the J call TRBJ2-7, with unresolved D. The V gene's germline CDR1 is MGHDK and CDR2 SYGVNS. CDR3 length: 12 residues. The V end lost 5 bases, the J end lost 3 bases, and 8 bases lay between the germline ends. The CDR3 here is CASSPEYYEQYF. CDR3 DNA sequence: TGTGCCAGCAGTCCAGAGTACTACGAGCAGTACTTC.